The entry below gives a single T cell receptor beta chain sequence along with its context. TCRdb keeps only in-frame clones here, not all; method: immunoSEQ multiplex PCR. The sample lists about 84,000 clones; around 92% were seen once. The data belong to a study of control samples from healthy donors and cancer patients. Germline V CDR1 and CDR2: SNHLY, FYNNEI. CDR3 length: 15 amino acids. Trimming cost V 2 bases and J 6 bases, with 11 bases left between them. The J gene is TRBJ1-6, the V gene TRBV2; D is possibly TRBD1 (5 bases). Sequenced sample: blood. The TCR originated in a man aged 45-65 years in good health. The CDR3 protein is CASSEWGDSNSPLHF. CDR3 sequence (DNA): TGTGCCAGCAGTGAATGGGGGGACTCTAATTCACCCCTCCACTTT.